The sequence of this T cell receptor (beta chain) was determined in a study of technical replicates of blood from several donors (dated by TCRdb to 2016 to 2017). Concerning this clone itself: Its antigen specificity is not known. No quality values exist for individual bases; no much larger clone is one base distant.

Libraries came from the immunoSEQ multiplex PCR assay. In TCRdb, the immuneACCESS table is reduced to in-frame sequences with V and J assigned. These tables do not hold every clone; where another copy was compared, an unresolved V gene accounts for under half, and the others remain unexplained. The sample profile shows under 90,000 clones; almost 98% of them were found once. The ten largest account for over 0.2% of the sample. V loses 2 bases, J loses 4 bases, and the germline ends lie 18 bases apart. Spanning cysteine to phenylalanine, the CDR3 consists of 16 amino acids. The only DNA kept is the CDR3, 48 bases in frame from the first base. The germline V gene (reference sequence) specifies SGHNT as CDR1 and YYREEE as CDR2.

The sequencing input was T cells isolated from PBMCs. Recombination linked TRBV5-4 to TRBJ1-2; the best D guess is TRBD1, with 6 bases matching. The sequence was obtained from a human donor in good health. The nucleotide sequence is TGTGCCAGCAGCTTAGTAGTCGGGCAGGGGATCTATGGCTACACCTTC. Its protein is CASSLVVGQGIYGYTF.